This TCR beta chain was identified in a study of cytomegalovirus exposure and HLA in healthy donors. Here immunoSEQ multiplex PCR was the method, and the copy in TCRdb shows in-frame clones only, minus some. The sample lists tens of thousands of clones; roughly 95% were seen once. Points from the study as a whole: The tendency of first-cohort TCR clusters to co-occur in the approximately 110 validation repertoires was identified by a subsequent analysis. TCR sequences were mostly rare, though some public TCRs occurred in many donors.

There are 13 residues in the CDR3. CDR1 and CDR2 from the germline V gene are SEHNR and FQNEAQ (reference sequence). The V end lost 7 bases, the J end lost 5 bases, and 12 bases lay between the germline ends. Separate from the 666-subject first cohort, the roughly 120-subject validation cohort was the one that the donors belonged to. Concerning this clone itself: Its antigen is unidentified.

This sequence was found in a man between 18 and 29 years old in good health and CMV-seronegative. Material: PBMCs. The chain is built from TRBV7-9 and TRBJ2-1; D is possibly TRBD1 (5 bases). This chain's CDR3 is CASIKGSNNEQFF. CDR3 coding DNA: TGTGCCAGCATTAAGGGGTCGAACAATGAGCAGTTCTTC.